Listed below are T cell receptor beta chains from one sample, sequenced in a study of blood T cell repertoires in COVID-19. Data came from immunoSEQ multiplex PCR; TCRdb stores just in-frame clones and leaves some out. The top ten clones hold approximately 7% of a sample with about 120,000 clones, approximately 80% of them seen once. The source material was peripheral blood. All receptors come from a man between 65 and 85 years old with active or convalescent COVID-19. Both conserved end residues are part of each CDR3. D genes are given only for firm matches. Size tells how often a clone was seen (once, few, many) or the class of an expanded clone, and some rows leave it out.

V gene	D gene	clone size	J gene	CDR3 protein	CDR3 DNA
TRBV11-3	.	.	TRBJ1-1	CASSPGGDTEAFF	TGTGCCAGCAGCCCCGGGGGGGATACTGAAGCTTTCTTT
TRBV4-2	TRBD2	once	TRBJ2-7	CASSQGLAGGNYEQYF	TGTGCCAGCAGCCAAGGGTTAGCGGGGGGGAACTACGAGCAGTACTTC
TRBV27	.	.	TRBJ2-1	CASKQGYNEQFF	TGTGCCAGCAAGCAGGGCTACAATGAGCAGTTCTTC
TRBV4-3	TRBD2	.	TRBJ2-1	CASSQEPSGRYNEQFF	TGCGCCAGCAGCCAAGAACCTAGCGGACGCTACAATGAGCAGTTCTTC
TRBV3-1/TRBV3-2	.	.	TRBJ1-4	CASSRFTATNEKLFF	TGTGCCAGCAGCCGTTTCACAGCAACTAATGAAAAACTGTTTTTT
TRBV9	TRBD1	.	TRBJ1-2	CASSSTGGGAVGYTF	TGTGCCAGCAGCAGCACAGGGGGCGGCGCCGTGGGCTACACCTTC
TRBV5-4	TRBD2	.	TRBJ2-1	CASSLVTSVGDEQFF	TGTGCCAGCAGCTTGGTAACTAGCGTGGGTGATGAGCAGTTCTTC
TRBV28	.	.	TRBJ2-1	CASRSPLAVNEQFF	TGTGCCAGCAGGAGTCCTCTGGCGGTTAATGAGCAGTTCTTC
TRBV6-5	.	.	TRBJ1-2	CASSYMGGFGGYTF	TGTGCCAGCAGTTACATGGGGGGGTTCGGTGGCTACACCTTC
TRBV2	TRBD1	.	TRBJ2-3	CASSSDRAQDTQYF	TGTGCCAGCAGCTCGGACAGGGCGCAAGATACGCAGTATTTT
TRBV9	.	.	TRBJ1-5	CASSGDSNQPQHF	TGTGCCAGTTCAGGGGATAGCAATCAGCCCCAGCATTTT
TRBV2	TRBD1	.	TRBJ1-4	CASTAAKGGRGLREKLFF	TGTGCCAGCACCGCAGCCAAAGGGGGCAGGGGCTTACGGGAAAAACTGTTTTTT
TRBV11-2	.	.	TRBJ2-7	CARNLEEQYF	TGTGCCAGGAACCTGGAGGAGCAGTACTTC
TRBV3-1/TRBV3-2	.	.	TRBJ2-7	CASSQDPTRGEQYF	TGTGCCAGCAGCCAAGATCCCACCCGGGGCGAGCAGTACTTC
TRBV29-1	.	.	TRBJ1-1	CSVPSTGHPNTEAFF	TGCAGCGTACCTTCGACGGGACACCCGAACACTGAAGCTTTCTTT
TRBV6-1	.	.	TRBJ2-1	CASSELGGRYNEQFF	TGTGCCAGCAGTGAATTAGGGGGAAGGTACAATGAGCAGTTCTTC
TRBV25-1	.	few	TRBJ1-6	CASAEGGAYNSPLHF	TGTGCCAGCGCCGAAGGGGGAGCCTATAATTCACCCCTCCACTTT